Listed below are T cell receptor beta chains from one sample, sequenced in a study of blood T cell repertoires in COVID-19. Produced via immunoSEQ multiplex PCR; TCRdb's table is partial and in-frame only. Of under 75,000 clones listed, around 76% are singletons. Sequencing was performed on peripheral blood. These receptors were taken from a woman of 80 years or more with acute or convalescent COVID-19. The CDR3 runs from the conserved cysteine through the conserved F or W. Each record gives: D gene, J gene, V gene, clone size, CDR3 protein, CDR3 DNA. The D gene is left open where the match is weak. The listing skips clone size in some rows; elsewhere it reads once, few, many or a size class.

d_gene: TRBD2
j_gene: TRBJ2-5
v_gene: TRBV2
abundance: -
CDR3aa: CARDGGETQYF
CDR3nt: TGTGCCAGAGACGGGGGGGAGACCCAGTACTTC

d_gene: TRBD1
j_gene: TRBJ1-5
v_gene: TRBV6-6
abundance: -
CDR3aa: CASSPRDSFNSNQPQHF
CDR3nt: TGTGCCAGCAGTCCCCGGGACAGTTTTAATAGCAATCAGCCCCAGCATTTT

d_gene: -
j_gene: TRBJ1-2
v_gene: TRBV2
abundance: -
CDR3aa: CASSEAEGRANTF
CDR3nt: TGTGCCAGCAGTGAAGCGGAGGGCCGAGCTAACACCTTC

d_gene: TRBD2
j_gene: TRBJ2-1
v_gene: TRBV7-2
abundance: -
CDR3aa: CASSFGSGLRTSYNEQFF
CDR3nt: TGTGCCAGCAGCTTCGGTAGCGGGCTCAGAACTTCCTACAATGAGCAGTTCTTC

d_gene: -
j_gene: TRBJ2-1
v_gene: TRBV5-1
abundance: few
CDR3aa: CASSLGFLRGNYNEQFF
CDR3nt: TGCGCCAGCAGCTTGGGATTCTTGCGCGGGAACTACAATGAGCAGTTCTTC

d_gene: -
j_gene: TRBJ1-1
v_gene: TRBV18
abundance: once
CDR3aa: CASSPGRNTEAFF
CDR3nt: TGTGCCAGCTCACCAGGCAGAAACACTGAAGCTTTCTTT

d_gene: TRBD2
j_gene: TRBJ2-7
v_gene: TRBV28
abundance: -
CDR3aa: CASRAGKHYEQYF
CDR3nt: TGTGCCAGCAGAGCGGGAAAGCACTACGAGCAGTACTTC

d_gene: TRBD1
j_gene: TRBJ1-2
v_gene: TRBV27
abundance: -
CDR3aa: CASSPRQGFYGYTF
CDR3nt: TGTGCCAGCAGCCCAAGACAGGGTTTCTATGGCTACACCTTC

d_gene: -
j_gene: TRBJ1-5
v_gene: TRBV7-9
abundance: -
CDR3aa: CASSLLQGQPQHF
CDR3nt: TGTGCCAGCAGCTTACTACAGGGTCAGCCCCAGCATTTT

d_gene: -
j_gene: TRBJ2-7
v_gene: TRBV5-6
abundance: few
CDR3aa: CASSVEGGGPSYEQYF
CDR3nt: TGTGCCAGCAGCGTCGAGGGGGGAGGGCCCTCCTACGAGCAGTACTTC

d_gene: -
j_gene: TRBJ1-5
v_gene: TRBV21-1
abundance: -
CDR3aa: CASSNDRLYSNQPQHF
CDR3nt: TGTGCCAGCAGCAACGACAGGCTCTATAGCAATCAGCCCCAGCATTTT

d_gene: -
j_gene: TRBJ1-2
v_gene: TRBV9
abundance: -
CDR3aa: CASSAEGGFYGYTF
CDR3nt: TGTGCCAGCAGCGCCGAGGGGGGGTTCTATGGCTACACCTTC

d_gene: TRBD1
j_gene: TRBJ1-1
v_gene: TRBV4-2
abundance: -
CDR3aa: CASSQGQGLNTEAFF
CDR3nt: TGTGCCAGCAGCCAGGGACAGGGTTTAAACACTGAAGCTTTCTTT

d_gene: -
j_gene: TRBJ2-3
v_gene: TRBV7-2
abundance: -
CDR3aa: CASSLATGTDTQYF
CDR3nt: TGTGCCAGCAGCTTAGCGACGGGGACAGATACGCAGTATTTT

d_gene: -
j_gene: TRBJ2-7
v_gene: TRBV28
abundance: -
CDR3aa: CASNPGRPPYEQYF
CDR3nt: TGTGCCAGCAACCCAGGGAGGCCCCCCTACGAGCAGTACTTC

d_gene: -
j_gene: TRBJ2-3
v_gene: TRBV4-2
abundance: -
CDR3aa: CASSQVAAGTDTQYF
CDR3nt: TGTGCCAGCAGCCAAGTGGCAGCGGGCACAGATACGCAGTATTTT

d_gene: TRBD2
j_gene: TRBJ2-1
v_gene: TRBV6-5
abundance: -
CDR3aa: CASSPGLATYNEQFF
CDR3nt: TGTGCCAGCAGTCCGGGACTAGCGACTTACAATGAGCAGTTCTTC

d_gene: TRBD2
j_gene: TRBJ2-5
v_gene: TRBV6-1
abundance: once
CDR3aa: CASSEGLSGEETQYF
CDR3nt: TGTGCCAGCAGTGAGGGGTTAAGCGGGGAAGAGACCCAGTACTTC

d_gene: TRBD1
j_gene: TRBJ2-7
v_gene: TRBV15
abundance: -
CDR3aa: CATSLSTGEAYEQYF
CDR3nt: TGTGCCACCAGCCTCTCGACAGGGGAAGCCTACGAGCAGTACTTC

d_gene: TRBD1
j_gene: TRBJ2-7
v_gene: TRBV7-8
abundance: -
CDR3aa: CASSLATGTANPYEQYF
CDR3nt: TGTGCCAGCAGCTTAGCCACGGGGACAGCGAATCCCTACGAGCAGTACTTC

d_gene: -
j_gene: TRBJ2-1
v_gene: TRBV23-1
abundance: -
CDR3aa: CASSQFPASSYNEQFF
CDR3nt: TGCGCCAGCAGTCAATTTCCCGCCAGCTCCTACAATGAGCAGTTCTTC

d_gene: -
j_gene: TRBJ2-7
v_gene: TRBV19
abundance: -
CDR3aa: CASSIEGSSYEQYF
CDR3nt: TGTGCCAGTAGTATAGAGGGCTCCTCCTACGAGCAGTACTTC

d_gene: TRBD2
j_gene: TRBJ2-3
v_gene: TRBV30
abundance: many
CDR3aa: CAWSLPGASGRTDTQYF
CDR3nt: TGTGCCTGGAGTCTCCCCGGGGCTAGCGGGAGGACAGATACGCAGTATTTT

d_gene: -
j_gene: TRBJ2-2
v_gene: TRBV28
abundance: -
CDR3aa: CASSLPSPGELFF
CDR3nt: TGTGCCAGCAGTTTGCCTAGTCCCGGGGAGCTGTTTTTT

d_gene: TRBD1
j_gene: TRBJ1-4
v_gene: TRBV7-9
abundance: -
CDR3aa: CASSLRQGGEKLFF
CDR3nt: TGTGCCAGCAGCTTAAGACAGGGAGGTGAAAAACTGTTTTTT

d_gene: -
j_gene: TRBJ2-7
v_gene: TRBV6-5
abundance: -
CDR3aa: CASRLMTASYEQYF
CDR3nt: TGTGCCAGCAGGTTAATGACAGCTTCCTACGAGCAGTACTTC

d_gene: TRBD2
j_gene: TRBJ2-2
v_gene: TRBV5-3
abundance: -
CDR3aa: CARSQKRGEMNTGELFF
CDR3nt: TGTGCCAGAAGCCAAAAGCGGGGTGAGATGAACACCGGGGAGCTGTTTTTT

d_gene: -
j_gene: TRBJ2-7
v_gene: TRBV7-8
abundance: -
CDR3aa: CASSSAVEEYEQYF
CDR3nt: TGTGCCAGCAGCAGCGCGGTCGAGGAGTACGAGCAGTACTTC

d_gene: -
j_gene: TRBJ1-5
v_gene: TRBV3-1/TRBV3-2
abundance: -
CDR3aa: CASSQGRAPSQPQHF
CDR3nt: TGTGCCAGCAGCCAAGGCAGGGCTCCTAGTCAGCCCCAGCATTTT

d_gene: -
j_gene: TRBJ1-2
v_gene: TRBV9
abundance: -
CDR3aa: CASSVAAGSGYGYTF
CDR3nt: TGTGCCAGCAGCGTAGCCGCAGGGTCGGGCTATGGCTACACCTTC